The text below deals with one T cell receptor (beta chain). Its antigen is unidentified. The CDR3 sequence is 14 residues long. The V end lost 7 bases, the J end lost 6 bases, and 16 bases lay between the germline ends. Germline CDR1 SGHRS, CDR2 YFSETQ. The protocol was immunoSEQ multiplex PCR, while the TCRdb copy is restricted to in-frame clones and leaves out a portion. The profile shows about 88,000 clones, roughly nine tenths of them singletons. The sample belongs to a study of graft-versus-host responses after intestinal transplantation. Overall study findings and caveats: GvH clones detected in recipient marrow included some appearing first in ileum or blood.

The J gene is TRBJ2-2, the V gene TRBV5-1; a weak D match, TRBD2 (5 bases). The TCR originated in a human donor who received an intestinal transplant. The sample consisted of unstimulated CD4+ T cells sorted from spleen or lymph node cells, taken before intestinal transplant. CDR3 bases: TGCGCCAGCTCCCTGACGACGGGGTCCGGGGAGCTGTTTTTT. Translation gives CASSLTTGSGELFF.